The present T cell receptor beta chain was sequenced within a study of T cell repertoires in cytomegalovirus infection. The study's findings and limits: Public TCR beta family frequency separated CMV-and-HLA carriers, including in an independent cohort.

A remark on this clonotype: No antigen is known for it.

The CDR3 extends over 15 amino acids. Trimming pared 1 base from V and 6 bases from J, leaving 15 bases between. Germline V gene data show CDR1 as MGHRA and CDR2 as YSYEKL. TCRdb redid the calling of the reads with MiXCR, one entry per CDR3 protein. The sample contains some 480,000 distinct CDR3 sequences, roughly a third of which appear only once. This clonotype was sampled from a human donor in good health (CMV status not recorded). Some clones in this sample may be carry-over from other donors' samples. This chain uses TRBV4-1 with TRBJ1-2; D perhaps matches TRBD1 (5 bases). The sample in question was cultured PBMCs, obtained from culture after CMV antigen stimulation. The CDR3 DNA is TGCGCCAGCAGCCAAGGATCGGGTGGAGGGGATGGCTACACCTTC. The encoded protein is CASSQGSGGGDGYTF.